The TCR beta chain described here comes from a study of regulatory T cells after allogeneic stem cell transplantation (dated by TCRdb to the late 2010s). Regarding the complete study: Patients were divided into groups based on whether acute graft-versus-host disease developed within 100 days of stem cell transplantation. CD4+CD25+CD127- regulatory T cells were isolated from patient PBMCs by fluorescence-activated cell sorting. Conventional CD4+ T cells defined as CD4+CD25+/-CD127+ were also sorted and TCR-sequenced for comparison in the study. The study compared the TCR repertoire of regulatory T cells after allogeneic stem cell transplantation in patients who had acute graft-versus-host disease versus patients who did not. Study-level results and caveats: Conventional CD4+ T-cell repertoire diversity did not differ significantly between patients with and without graft-versus-host disease. A less diverse, more focused regulatory T-cell TCR repertoire was observed in patients without graft-versus-host disease than in patients with the disease. A significantly larger repertoire share was occupied by the top 10 regulatory T-cell clones in non-GvHD patients, which suggested expansion of presumably allo-specific protective clones. Because of the small patient sample size, validation of the findings in a larger cohort was required. No regulatory T-cell clones were found to be shared by all patients, and no significant correlation was observed between sorted cell numbers and the inverse Simpson index.

For sequencing, an Illumina MiSeq was employed. The SMARTer RACE cDNA Amplification kit was used to reverse transcribe the RNA, and the TCR beta CDR3 region was then amplified. The RNeasy Mini Kit was used to extract RNA from the sorted cells. Illumina paired-end sequencing was used to sequence the TCR beta amplicons. The study's processing was this. MiXCR, VDJtools and the tcR R package were the tools used to analyze the TCR repertoire. The inverse Simpson index was used to measure diversity, and clones were grouped as rare, small, medium or expanded based on each clone's proportion of the repertoire. TCRdb applied fastp at Q25 and MiXCR to the public reads, then kept only in-frame beta chains. Each CDR3 protein appears once, grouped with its most common genes and DNA. These V and J calls originate from TCRdb's pipeline instead of the authors' own analysis. Here the sample has 4,000 to 5,000 distinct CDR3 sequences; roughly 97% occur a single time. Around 40% of the sample is taken by the ten largest.

A remark on this clonotype: Its antigen has not been determined. At one end the junction does not follow the germline gene, possibly because of a read error.

Read against the paper, the sample's time point label means: 30 days after allogeneic hematopoietic stem cell transplantation. At 30 days after allogeneic hematopoietic stem cell transplantation, peripheral blood mononuclear cells were collected from the patients. The sequencing here drew on sorted CD4+ T cells from blood (whether regulatory or conventional is not recorded), taken 30 days after allogeneic stem cell transplant. This sequence was found in a human patient who had an allogeneic stem cell transplant, so the T cells may come from the graft donor.

The CDR3 is CASSLVLHEAYSF. Read as DNA, the sequence is TGTGCCAGCAGCTTGGTACTCCACGAGGCCTACTCCTTC. The chain links TRBV3-1 with TRBJ2-5; the D gene identity is not certain. From the cysteine through the phenylalanine, the CDR3 covers 13 amino acids. The kept DNA is CDR3 alone, 39 bases in frame from the first base. The CDR1 and CDR2 encoded by the germline V gene (reference sequence) are LGHDT and YNNKEL.